Below, one TCR beta chain is given with its context. Its antigen is undetermined. This sample was taken from a study of CD8 T cells in ankylosing spondylitis. Findings and limits, study-wide: Previous work reported some of these motif variants in the synovial fluid and blood of reactive arthritis. Within peripheral blood, clones linked to disease were CD8+ and relatively rare.

CDR3 length: 18 amino acids. V dropped 0 bases and J dropped 4; count of bases not matched to a gene: 10. Germline CDR1 SQVTM, CDR2 ANQGSEA. TCRdb passed the 5' RACE reads through MiXCR, listing each CDR3 protein once. The table includes 250,000 to 350,000 distinct CDR3 sequences, less than 25% detected once. Sequencing used blood, either unsorted or a sorted T cell fraction (not recorded which). The origin of this receptor is a female donor with ankylosing spondylitis or in good health (not recorded which). The chain joins TRBV29-1 to TRBJ2-2, with TRBD2 matching over 11 bases. In nucleotides, the CDR3 is TGCAGCGTTGAAGACTCACTAGCGGGAGCCGTCGGCACCGGGGAGCTGTTTTTT. This encodes CSVEDSLAGAVGTGELFF.